This T cell receptor (beta chain) derives from a study of blood T cell repertoires in COVID-19. Assay: immunoSEQ multiplex PCR; the TCRdb copy retains only in-frame clones and omits some. Counted here are under 120,000 clones, 69% occurring once; the ten biggest clones make up 5% to 6.5%. Looked up from germline, CDR1 is SGHVS and CDR2 is FNYEAQ. The CDR3 loop spans 16 amino acids. V was trimmed by 0 bases and J by 3 bases, leaving 12 bases between them. The sample taken for sequencing was peripheral blood. The source of this sequence is a man aged 80 or over with acute or convalescent COVID-19. This sequence joins TRBV7-6 and TRBJ1-3, with TRBD1 as a possible D gene (5 bases). This CDR3 is CASSLASTGVGNTIYF. CDR3 sequence (DNA): TGTGCCAGCAGCTTAGCGTCAACGGGGGTTGGAAACACCATATATTTT.